A single sample is the source of the 5 T cell receptor beta chains below, sequenced in a study of blood T cell repertoires in COVID-19. TCRdb's copy holds only in-frame clones and misses some; the assay was immunoSEQ multiplex PCR. Among 180,000 or so clones listed, over 75% were seen once. The sequencing sample was made of PBMCs or T cells enriched from blood (not recorded which). These receptors all come from a man aged 50 or older who had recovered from COVID-19.

This clone was seen a single time. The chain uses TRBV24-1 and TRBJ1-2; the D gene is possibly TRBD1 (5 bases). CDR1 KGHDR and CDR2 SFDVKD come from the germline V gene. Trimming cost V 9 bases and J 3 bases, with 13 bases left between them. The CDR3 runs 13 residues. This chain's CDR3 is CATAGGLDYGYTF. In DNA, the CDR3 is TGTGCCACCGCCGGGGGATTGGACTATGGCTACACCTTC.

In regard to this clone: This sample includes further DNA sequences coding for the same CDR3. The rearrangement joins TRBV18 to TRBJ1-1; D is ambiguous. The CDR3 is 12 amino acids. Between the trimmed V and J ends, which lost 1 base and 7 bases, there was a span of 7 bases. CDR1 and CDR2 from the germline V gene are KGHSH and LQKENI. The CDR3 bases are TGTGCCAGCTCACCACTGGGAGGTGAAGCTTTCTTT. Amino acids: CASSPLGGEAFF.

This sequence joins TRBV4-1 and TRBJ1-1; 7 bases are shared with TRBD1. Losses at the gene ends were 0 bases for V and 0 bases for J; bases not matched to a gene: 7. From germline, CDR1 is MGHRA and CDR2 YSYEKL. The CDR3 is 17 amino acids. The CDR3 region is CASSQDPRDRLNTEAFF. CDR3 DNA: TGCGCCAGCAGCCAAGATCCGAGGGACAGACTGAACACTGAAGCTTTCTTT.

The V call is TRBV2, the J call TRBJ2-7; a possible D gene is TRBD1 (6 bases). The germline CDR1 and CDR2 sequences are SNHLY and FYNNEI. The CDR3 has 14 amino acids. V lost 9 bases and J lost 2, with 17 bases in between. The CDR3 nucleotides read TGTGCCAGTGAACAGGGTCCGCTCCCCTACGAGCAGTACTTC. Translated: CASEQGPLPYEQYF.

This sequence joins TRBV28 and TRBJ2-2, with D possibly matching TRBD2 (5 bases). V was shortened by 6 bases and J by 6 bases, with 20 bases between the two germline ends. Looked up from germline, CDR1 is MDHEN and CDR2 is SYDVKM. The CDR3 length is 16 residues. The CDR3, as DNA: TGTGCCAGCAGCTCGCGGAGGACTGGGCGTGCCGGGGAGCTGTTTTTT. This encodes CASSSRRTGRAGELFF. Complete variable domain (other parts from reference TRBV28 and TRBJ2-2): DVKVTQSSRYLVKRTGEKVFLECVQDMDHENMFWYRQDPGLGLRLIYFSYDVKMKEKGDIPEGYSVSREKKERFSLILESASTNQTSMYLCASSSRRTGRAGELFFGEGSRLTVL.